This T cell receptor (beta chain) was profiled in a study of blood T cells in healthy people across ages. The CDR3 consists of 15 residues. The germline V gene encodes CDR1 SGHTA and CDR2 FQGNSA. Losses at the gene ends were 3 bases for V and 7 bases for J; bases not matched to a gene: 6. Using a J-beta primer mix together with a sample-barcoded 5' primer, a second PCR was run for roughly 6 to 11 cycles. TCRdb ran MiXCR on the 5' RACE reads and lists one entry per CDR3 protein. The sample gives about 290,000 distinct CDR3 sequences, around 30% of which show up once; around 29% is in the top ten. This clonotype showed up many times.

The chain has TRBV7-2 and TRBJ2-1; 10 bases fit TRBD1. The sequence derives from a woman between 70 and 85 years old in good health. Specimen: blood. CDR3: CASSFGTGVRNEQFF. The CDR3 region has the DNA TGTGCCAGCAGCTTTGGGACAGGGGTTAGAAATGAGCAGTTCTTC.